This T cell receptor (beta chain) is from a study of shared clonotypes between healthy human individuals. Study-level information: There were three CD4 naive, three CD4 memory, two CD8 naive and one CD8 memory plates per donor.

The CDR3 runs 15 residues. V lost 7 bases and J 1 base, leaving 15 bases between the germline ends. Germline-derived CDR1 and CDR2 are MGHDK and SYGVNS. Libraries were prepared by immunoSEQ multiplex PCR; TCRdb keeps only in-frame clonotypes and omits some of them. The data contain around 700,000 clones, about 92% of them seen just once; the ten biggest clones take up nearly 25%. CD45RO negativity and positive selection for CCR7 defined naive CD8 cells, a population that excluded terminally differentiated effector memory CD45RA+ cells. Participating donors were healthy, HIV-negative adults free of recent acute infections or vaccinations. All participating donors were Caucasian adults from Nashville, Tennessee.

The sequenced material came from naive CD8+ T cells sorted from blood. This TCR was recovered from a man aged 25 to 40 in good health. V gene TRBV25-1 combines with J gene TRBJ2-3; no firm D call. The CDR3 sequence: CASTDHLWGTDTQYF. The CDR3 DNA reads TGTGCCAGCACTGACCACCTTTGGGGCACAGATACGCAGTATTTT.